Listed below are T cell receptor beta chains from one sample, sequenced in a study of blood T cell repertoires in COVID-19. TCRdb's table, derived via immunoSEQ multiplex PCR, lists solely in-frame clones and lacks some. The sample lists 150,000 to 200,000 clones, about nine tenths seen once, with about 1.6% in the top ten. Sequencing was performed on peripheral blood. The receptors were gathered from a woman aged 45-59 years with acute or convalescent COVID-19. CDR3s leave out the opening cysteine and the closing phenylalanine or tryptophan.

v_call | cdr3_aa
TRBV11-3 | ASSPRDSGETQY
TRBV13 | ASSFNREGETQY
TRBV27 | ASSPQGAGNTEAF
TRBV14 | ASSPISSGRAFEQF
TRBV5-5 | ASSLVAYTDTQY
TRBV5-1 | ASSLEAAGGTEAF
TRBV6-6 | ASRTRGGGSNQPQH
TRBV24-1 | ATSDVLRQNPNTEAF
TRBV6-4 | ASSVEQGNTEAF
TRBV3-1/TRBV3-2 | ASSQGSQGTQPQH
TRBV18 | ASSPPGLAGGEGNEQF
TRBV6-2/TRBV6-3 | ASSYGLGTGPRQPQH
TRBV10-3 | AISDRLGANVLT
TRBV4-1 | ASSRAGTSGHNEQF
TRBV24-1 | ATSVDGGDTQY
TRBV6-2/TRBV6-3 | ASSQLYNEQF
TRBV30 | AWSDRYNEQF
TRBV6-6 | ASSYREGFDEQY
TRBV18 | ASSPDRSYGYT
TRBV4-3 | ASSAARGFYEQY
TRBV27 | ASSLLGTDTQY
TRBV4-1 | ASSQHTQGALSPLH
TRBV6-2/TRBV6-3 | ASSSLLGHFPYEQY
TRBV5-1 | ASSETGGTEAF
TRBV11-2 | ASSPRAGNSPLH
TRBV15 | ATSTNHQPQH
TRBV6-2/TRBV6-3 | ASSPGTGKRLYGYT
TRBV5-4 | ASSPGQGGYEKLF
TRBV5-1 | ASSLLLGGETQY
TRBV4-1 | ASSPLGTLGTDTQY
TRBV11-1 | ASSRQGMNTEAF
TRBV11-2 | ASSPRLRGEQY
TRBV6-5 | ASSTLGGYYGYT
TRBV2 | ASRLDRHGGYT